This TCR beta chain was documented in a study of blood T cell repertoires in COVID-19. Turning to the study itself: The United States, Italy and Spain were the sources of the acute and convalescent COVID-19 samples. Sample material is recorded as cDNA or gDNA derived from T cells, B-cell-depleted T cells, or PBMCs.

Original processing methods: Scientists estimated how many nucleated cells there were by amplifying reference gene primers. The repertoire was sequenced with immunoSEQ multiplex PCR; TCRdb's copy has only in-frame clones and lacks some. V and J calls and clone size are as listed in that table; D and trimming were resolved from the DNA. The sample lists roughly 250,000 clones; around 87% were seen once. Sequencing input: peripheral blood. The TCR comes from a woman aged 45-65 years with acute or convalescent COVID-19.

CDR3 protein: CASSSRQNSNQPQHF. The CDR3 coding sequence is TGTGCCAGCAGCTCTCGACAGAATAGCAATCAGCCCCAGCATTTT. The chain employs TRBV7-8 and TRBJ1-5, with TRBD1 as a possible D gene (5 bases). This CDR3 comprises 15 residues. The V and J ends lost 4 bases and 0 bases respectively, with 10 bases between them. Germline CDR1 and CDR2: SGHVS and FQNEAQ.